The 18 T cell receptor beta chains below were found in one sample sequenced in a study of CD8 T cells in Susac syndrome. RNA was extracted with the RNeasy kit, and a quantity of roughly 0.5 to 1 ug was reverse transcribed using random hexamers. TCRdb itself ran the immunoSEQ multiplex PCR reads through MiXCR, one entry per CDR3 protein. The sample consists of some 48,000 distinct CDR3 sequences, more than 85% of them appearing once. The sample was CD8+ T cells from PBMCs. The source is a human donor in good health.

V usage is TRBV6-5 and J usage is TRBJ1-2; D is possibly TRBD1 (5 bases). Trimming left V 3 bases short and J 1 base short, with 12 bases between. The length of the CDR3 is 15 residues. Per the germline V gene, CDR1 is MNHEY and CDR2 is SVGAGI. The CDR3 sequence is CASSYEGPLNYGYTF. CDR3 nucleotides: TGTGCCAGCAGTTATGAGGGGCCTCTTAACTATGGCTACACCTTC.

This clonotype came up once. V and J are TRBV20-1 and TRBJ2-1; 9 bases agree with TRBD2. V trimming: 3 bases; J trimming: 8 bases; junction bases outside the gene matches: 11. In germline, CDR1 is DFQATT, CDR2 SNEGSKA (reference sequence). The CDR3 runs to 15 residues. Here the CDR3 reads CSASTHQRGDDEQFF. In nucleotides, the CDR3 is TGCAGTGCTAGTACACACCAGCGGGGGGACGATGAGCAGTTCTTC.

This rearrangement joins TRBV4-1 to TRBJ1-2; no clear D. The V and J ends lost 1 base and 6 bases respectively, with 12 bases between them. This CDR3 contains 14 residues. Germline V gene lookup returns CDR1 MGHRA and CDR2 YSYEKL. CDR3 sequence reads: CASSQVNTGDGYTF. The DNA for the CDR3 is TGCGCCAGCAGCCAAGTGAATACGGGCGATGGCTACACCTTC.

J is TRBJ1-5 and V is TRBV6-2 or TRBV6-3; a weak D match, TRBD1 (6 bases). This CDR3 is built from 13 residues. Trimming removed 4 bases at V and 7 bases at J, with 11 bases between. Germline-derived CDR1 and CDR2 are MNHEY and SVGEGT. The CDR3 nucleotides read TGTGCCAGCAGTTTTCAGGGGCTCCAGCCCCAGCATTTT. Residues: CASSFQGLQPQHF.

This clonotype was recorded only once. Written as DNA, the CDR3 is TGTGCCTCTGTTCAGGGGCGCGGAAATGAGCAGTTCTTC. It specifies CASVQGRGNEQFF. The chain joins TRBV30 to TRBJ2-1, with TRBD1 as a possible D gene (6 bases). CDR3 size: 13 residues. V was shortened by 7 bases and J by 7 bases, with 17 bases between the two germline ends. Germline assignment: CDR1 GTSNPN and CDR2 SVGIG (reference sequence).

This chain uses TRBV5-4 with TRBJ2-1; TRBD1 or TRBD2 may be the D gene (5 bases each). Germline V gives CDR1 SGHNT, CDR2 YYREEE (reference sequence). The CDR3 loop spans 17 amino acids. V lost 4 bases and J lost 7, with 24 bases in between. CDR3 in amino acids: CASSPRGPDPDENEQFF. The DNA for the CDR3 is TGTGCCAGCAGCCCGAGGGGACCCGACCCAGATGAGAATGAGCAGTTCTTC.

This chain connects TRBV4-1 to TRBJ1-1; no clear D. V was clipped by 2 bases and J by 6 bases, with 13 bases between them. This CDR3 region has 14 residues. Germline V gene lookup returns CDR1 MGHRA and CDR2 YSYEKL. CDR3 nucleotide sequence: TGCGCCAGCAGCCAATTGGTTGCAGGCTCTGAAGCTTTCTTT. Translation gives CASSQLVAGSEAFF.

The chain uses TRBV30 and TRBJ2-3; 7 nucleotides match TRBD1. Germline CDR1 is GTSNPN and CDR2 is SVGIG (reference sequence). The CDR3 spans 14 residues. Trimming cost V 3 bases and J 4 bases; bases outside gene matches: 7. CDR3 nucleotides: TGTGCCTGGAGGACAGGGTTAGGGCCAGATACGCAGTATTTT. Translating it yields CAWRTGLGPDTQYF.

The genes are TRBV14 and TRBJ2-1; D uncertain. This CDR3 spans 13 amino acids. Germline CDR1 and CDR2: SGHDN and FVKESK. The germline V and J ends were trimmed by 1 base and 5 bases, with 6 bases remaining between them. The CDR3 sequence: CASSQAPHNEQFF. The CDR3 DNA follows: TGTGCCAGCAGCCAAGCTCCCCACAATGAGCAGTTCTTC.

The rearrangement uses TRBV27 and TRBJ2-7; the D is unclear. Germline assignment: CDR1 MNHEY and CDR2 SMNVEV (reference sequence). The CDR3 runs to 16 residues. Trimming pared 2 bases from V and 1 base from J, leaving 15 bases between. The CDR3 sequence: CASSLMAEAISYEQYF. For the CDR3, the DNA is TGTGCCAGCAGTTTAATGGCCGAAGCAATTTCCTACGAGCAGTACTTC.

The V and J genes are TRBV7-9 and TRBJ2-5; D is undetermined. Germline CDR1 reads SEHNR; CDR2 reads FQNEAQ (reference sequence). CDR3 length: 13 residues. The ends were cut back, 1 base at V and 4 bases at J, with 7 bases in the middle. CDR3 in amino acids: CASSLVSGETQYF. CDR3 in DNA: TGTGCCAGCAGCTTAGTATCGGGAGAGACCCAGTACTTC.

The rearrangement uses TRBV2 and TRBJ2-7, with D maybe TRBD1 (5 bases). The CDR3 loop spans 14 amino acids. The V and J ends lost 6 bases and 3 bases respectively, with 15 bases between them. CDR1 is SNHLY, CDR2 FYNNEI, per germline. The CDR3 sequence is CASRAQGRFYEQYF. The CDR3 DNA reads TGTGCCAGCAGGGCCCAGGGAAGGTTCTACGAGCAGTACTTC.

The CDR3 coding sequence is TGTGCCAGCAGATCCAACTTGGCTTTTACTCATAGCAATCAGCCCCAGCATTTT. Translation: CASRSNLAFTHSNQPQHF. The chain employs TRBV2 and TRBJ1-5; D ambiguous. The germline CDR1 and CDR2 sequences are SNHLY and FYNNEI. The CDR3 loop spans 18 amino acids. Trimming removed 6 bases at V and 0 bases at J, with 21 bases between.

This rearrangement joins TRBV2 to TRBJ1-1; D gene unclear. Germline CDR1 SNHLY, CDR2 FYNNEI. CDR3 length: 16 residues. Deletions cut 7 bases from V and 0 bases from J, with 18 bases between. This CDR3 reads CASKSLRSGMNTEAFF. The CDR3 nucleotides are TGTGCCAGCAAGTCGTTACGATCGGGGATGAACACTGAAGCTTTCTTT.

V is TRBV25-1 and J is TRBJ2-7; D unclear. Germline CDR1 and CDR2: MGHDK and SYGVNS. This CDR3 is 11 amino acids long. The V gene lost 2 bases and the J gene lost 2 bases, with 1 base spanning the gap. DNA for the CDR3: TGTGCCAGCAGTGAAGCCTACGAGCAGTACTTC. Residues: CASSEAYEQYF.

The rearrangement joins TRBV7-2 to TRBJ1-1; D is unresolved. The germline V gene encodes CDR1 SGHTA and CDR2 FQGNSA. The CDR3 totals 14 residues. The V gene lost 2 bases and the J gene lost 7 bases, with 14 bases spanning the gap. The CDR3 DNA sequence: TGTGCCAGCAGCTTACTCCCCGGGGTTGATGAAGCTTTCTTT. Protein product: CASSLLPGVDEAFF.

This rearrangement joins TRBV7-9 to TRBJ2-5, with 9 bases lining up with TRBD2. The germline CDR1 and CDR2 sequences are SEHNR and FQNEAQ (reference sequence). The CDR3 spans 14 residues. V dropped 6 bases and J dropped 0; count of bases not matched to a gene: 2. CDR3 protein: CASRREGYQETQYF. Written as DNA, the CDR3 is TGTGCCAGCAGGCGGGAGGGGTACCAAGAGACCCAGTACTTC.

This sequence joins TRBV4-1 and TRBJ2-1, with D maybe TRBD1 (6 bases). The CDR3 sequence is 17 residues long. Germline values: CDR1 MGHRA, CDR2 YSYEKL. The V end lost 0 bases, the J end lost 7 bases, and 19 bases lay between the germline ends. CDR3 coding DNA: TGCGCCAGCAGCCAAGATGCGGAACAGGGAGTAGTTAATGAGCAGTTCTTC. Translating it yields CASSQDAEQGVVNEQFF.